Listed here are 8 T cell receptor beta chains from one sample, sequenced in a study of blood T cell repertoires in COVID-19 (dated by TCRdb to 2018 to 2021). Libraries were made using the immunoSEQ multiplex PCR assay. Imported from immuneACCESS, the table was reduced by TCRdb to in-frame sequences with V and J called. These copies leave out some clones; in studies compared against another copy, an unresolved V gene accounts for under half, and the cause of the remainder is not known. The sample profile shows around 250,000 clones; roughly 86% of them were found once. The biggest ten clones account for approximately 10% of the sample. Sequencing was done on a sample of peripheral blood. The source is a man in his forties with active or convalescent COVID-19.

This clone appeared a few times. The gene calls are TRBV6-6 and TRBJ1-2; 8 nucleotides match TRBD1. CDR1 is MNHNY, CDR2 SVGAGI, per germline (reference sequence). J gave up 4 bases and V 6 bases, and 19 bases lay outside the gene matches. The CDR3 totals 18 residues. The CDR3 coding sequence is TGTGCCAGCAGCCGACTTGGGATAGACAGGGGAGGTGCCTATGGCTACACCTTC. This sequence encodes CASSRLGIDRGGAYGYTF.

This chain uses TRBV27 with TRBJ2-7; D is perhaps TRBD1 (6 bases). The CDR3 sequence is 16 residues long. V was pared by 4 bases and J by 1 base, with 17 bases between. The germline V gene encodes CDR1 MNHEY and CDR2 SMNVEV (reference sequence). The CDR3 loop reads CASSWAKGVGSYEQYF. The CDR3 DNA reads TGTGCCAGCAGTTGGGCCAAGGGGGTTGGGTCCTACGAGCAGTACTTC.

The J gene is TRBJ2-3, the V gene TRBV19; the match to TRBD2 covers 16 bases. Germline CDR1 and CDR2: LNHDA and SQIVND (reference sequence). V lost 8 bases and J lost 6; bases outside the gene matches: 17. CDR3 length: 19 amino acids. CDR3 DNA sequence: TGTGCCAGTCCCGATGGGGGACTAGCGGGGGGGCATGGCCCGGATACGCAGTATTTT. Its translation: CASPDGGLAGGHGPDTQYF.

This clone was detected once. J is TRBJ2-5 and V is TRBV5-1; 7 bases map to TRBD2. The V gene's germline CDR1 is SGHRS and CDR2 YFSETQ. The CDR3 has 14 amino acids. V was pared by 3 bases and J by 2 bases, with 4 bases of the junction left unmatched. The chain's CDR3 is CASSSGTIQETQYF. In DNA form, the CDR3 reads TGCGCCAGCAGCTCCGGGACTATTCAAGAGACCCAGTACTTC.

On this clone: The CDR3 does not close with the conserved phenylalanine or tryptophan, likely indicating a read error. The DNA is omitted, as the CDR3 cannot be located on it reliably, and the CDR3 follows TCRdb's listing. The chain is built from TRBV7-3 and TRBJ1-1; the DNA was not compared with TRBD1, the D call given in the table. The CDR3 has 8 residues if both end residues are counted. Looked up from germline, CDR1 is SGHTA and CDR2 is FQGTGA. CDR3: CASHGAGL.

The rearrangement links TRBV4-1 to TRBJ1-4; 7 nucleotides line up with TRBD1. The trim removed 2 bases at V and 10 bases at J, leaving 16 bases unmatched. CDR3 size: 17 residues. CDR1 is MGHRA and CDR2 is YSYEKL in the germline V gene. CDR3 DNA sequence: TGCGCCAGCAGCCAAAGGCCGTTGAGGGGGCAGGGTGGAAAACTGTTTTTT. It translates to CASSQRPLRGQGGKLFF.

The chain combines TRBV7-2 with TRBJ1-1; D remains unclear. The V gene lost 6 bases and the J gene lost 8 bases, with 19 bases spanning the gap. CDR3 size: 14 residues. Germline V gene data show CDR1 as SGHTA and CDR2 as FQGNSA. This CDR3 is CASRQTGVKIEAFF. CDR3 sequence (DNA): TGTGCCAGCAGGCAAACCGGGGTCAAAATCGAAGCTTTCTTT.

The chain carries TRBV5-4 and TRBJ2-7, with D possibly being TRBD1 (6 bases). V shed 0 bases and J shed 1 base, with 8 bases lying between them. The germline CDR1 and CDR2 sequences are SGHNT and YYREEE (reference sequence). The CDR3 has 14 residues. The CDR3 coding sequence is TGTGCCAGCAGCTTGGACAGGGCGTCCTACGAGCAGTACTTC. It specifies CASSLDRASYEQYF. The whole variable domain, filled in from reference TRBV5-4 and TRBJ2-7, reads ETGVTQSPTHLIKTRGQQVTLRCSSQSGHNTVSWYQQALGQGPQFIFQYYREEENGRGNFPPRFSGLQFPNYSSELNVNALELDDSALYLCASSLDRASYEQYFGPGTRLTVT.